The next 32 T cell receptor beta chains were all read from a single sample in a study of beta chain features in type 1 diabetes. Investigators reverse transcribed all isolated RNA, so they sequenced expressed TCRB transcripts. Repertoires were generated with immunoSEQ multiplex PCR, while TCRdb's copy carries only in-frame clones and drops some. The data contain hundreds of thousands of clones, around 13% of them singletons. Material for sequencing was naive CD4+ T cells from blood. The receptors come from a man younger than 45 in good health.

With regard to this clone: A read error is possible here, since a much larger clone lies one base away. The CDR3 sequence: CASSKTDTQYF. The CDR3 DNA follows: TGTGCCAGCAGCAAAACAGATACGCAGTATTTT. This sequence joins TRBV9 and TRBJ2-3, with D unresolved. The CDR3 is made up of 11 amino acids. The germline V and J ends were trimmed by 4 bases and 3 bases, with 3 bases remaining between them. The germline V gene has CDR1 SGDLS and CDR2 YYNGEE.

This chain joins TRBV29-1 and TRBJ1-2; 8 nucleotides line up with TRBD1. This CDR3 comprises 14 residues. V lost 2 bases, J lost 2 bases, and 4 bases stayed unmatched. Germline CDR1 reads SQVTM; CDR2 reads ANQGSEA. For the CDR3, the DNA is TGCAGCGTTGAACGGACAGGGAGCAACTATGGCTACACCTTC. Protein: CSVERTGSNYGYTF.

The V call is TRBV19, the J call TRBJ2-5, with D possibly TRBD1 on 6 matching bases. The CDR3 is 14 residues long. With 7 bases removed from V and 4 bases from J, the gap between germline ends came to 16 bases. The germline V gene has CDR1 LNHDA and CDR2 SQIVND (reference sequence). The DNA for the CDR3 is TGTGCCAGTACCCCACCTGGGGGCCTAGAGACCCAGTACTTC. This sequence encodes CASTPPGGLETQYF.

The V call is TRBV18, the J call TRBJ1-2; 7 bases line up with TRBD1. Unmatched junction bases numbered 10, after V lost 2 bases and J lost 7 bases. Germline V gene sequence: CDR1 KGHSH, CDR2 LQKENI. This CDR3 spans 15 amino acids. The chain's CDR3 is CASSPDRDGRGGYTF. The CDR3 DNA reads as TGTGCCAGCTCACCAGACAGGGACGGGCGTGGTGGCTACACCTTC.

The CDR3 bases are TGTGCCTGGAAATCGGGAGAATTCACCGGGGAGCTGTTTTTT. Its protein is CAWKSGEFTGELFF. The rearrangement uses TRBV30 and TRBJ2-2; D might be TRBD2 (6 bases). Trimming shortened V by 4 bases and J by 4 bases, and 13 bases separated the two germline ends. The germline gives CDR1 GTSNPN, CDR2 SVGIG (reference sequence). This CDR3 region has 14 residues.

This clone was counted between two and nine times. In DNA form, the CDR3 reads TGTGCCAGCAGCTTAACGTTCCGGTTGGGCGCAGAGCAGTTCTTC. This translates into CASSLTFRLGAEQFF. The V call is TRBV7-3, the J call TRBJ2-1; D gene ambiguous. Germline V gene lookup returns CDR1 SGHTA and CDR2 FQGTGA. V was trimmed by 0 bases and J by 10 bases, leaving 16 bases between them. This CDR3 is built from 15 residues.

The sample holds a few counts of this clone. This rearrangement joins TRBV7-2 to TRBJ2-1, with D possibly TRBD1 on 6 matching bases. V was cut by 0 bases and J by 11 bases, with 14 bases left in between. CDR1 and CDR2 (germline): SGHTA, FQGNSA. This CDR3 is 14 amino acids long. As DNA, the CDR3 is TGTGCCAGCAGCTTAGCCCCTCAGAGGGGGAAGCAGTTCTTC. As protein: CASSLAPQRGKQFF.

This clone was seen more than once but under ten times. CDR3: CASSQDQVNQPQHF. CDR3 DNA sequence: TGCGCCAGCAGCCAAGATCAGGTCAATCAGCCCCAGCATTTT. The chain uses TRBV4-1 and TRBJ1-5; the D is unclear. V was shortened by 0 bases and J by 3 bases, with 6 bases between the two germline ends. The CDR3 is made up of 14 amino acids. Germline loops: CDR1 MGHRA, CDR2 YSYEKL.

This clone was seen a few times. This chain links TRBV29-1 with TRBJ1-1; D not resolved. The germline V gene encodes CDR1 SQVTM and CDR2 ANQGSEA. This CDR3 has 13 amino acids. Between the trimmed V and J ends, which lost 3 bases and 2 bases, there was a span of 10 bases. Here the CDR3 DNA reads TGCAGCGTTGAGGTAGGGTTTAACACTGAAGCTTTCTTT. This sequence encodes CSVEVGFNTEAFF.

The chain has TRBV7-7 and TRBJ2-5, with D perhaps assigned TRBD1 or TRBD2 (5 bases each). The CDR3 is 14 residues long. The V gene lost 5 bases and the J gene lost 4 bases, with 14 bases spanning the gap. Germline CDR1 and CDR2: SSHAT and FNYEAQ (reference sequence). CDR3 coding DNA: TGTGCCAGCAGCCGACTCCGGGGCGGAGAGACCCAGTACTTC. It yields the protein CASSRLRGGETQYF.

This sequence joins TRBV6-5 and TRBJ1-1; D uncertain. The V and J ends lost 6 bases and 0 bases respectively, with 11 bases between them. There are 14 residues in the CDR3. The germline CDR1 and CDR2 sequences are MNHEY and SVGAGI. CDR3 loop: CASRLSPVNTEAFF. In nucleotides, the CDR3 is TGTGCCAGCAGGCTCAGTCCAGTGAACACTGAAGCTTTCTTT.

J is TRBJ2-5 and V is TRBV20-1; no definite D call. This CDR3 spans 10 amino acids. The V end lost 4 bases, the J end lost 4 bases, and 4 bases lay between the germline ends. From germline, CDR1 is DFQATT and CDR2 SNEGSKA (reference sequence). The CDR3 DNA reads TGCAGTGCTATCGGAGAGACCCAGTACTTC. This codes for CSAIGETQYF.

In this sample, this clone turned up a few times. The chain has TRBV5-6 and TRBJ2-1, with 8 bases matching TRBD2. Unmatched junction bases numbered 5, after V lost 4 bases and J lost 2 bases. Looked up from germline, CDR1 is SGHDT and CDR2 is YYEEEE. CDR3 length: 15 residues. In nucleotides, the CDR3 is TGTGCCAGCAGCCCAACAGCGGGGGCCTACAATGAGCAGTTCTTC. This encodes CASSPTAGAYNEQFF.

This sequence joins TRBV7-8 and TRBJ2-5; D might be TRBD2 (5 bases). The germline gives CDR1 SGHVS, CDR2 FQNEAQ. Trimming pared 5 bases from V and 5 bases from J, leaving 12 bases between. This CDR3 has 13 residues. The CDR3, as DNA: TGTGCCAGCAGCCTTAGCGTTCAGGAGACCCAGTACTTC. As protein: CASSLSVQETQYF.

This rearrangement joins TRBV5-1 to TRBJ2-5; TRBD2 might be the D (6 bases). The CDR3 extends over 13 amino acids. The germline V and J ends were trimmed by 4 bases and 1 base, with 8 bases remaining between them. Per germline, CDR1 SGHRS and CDR2 YFSETQ. This CDR3 is CASSRSGQETQYF. CDR3 sequence (DNA): TGCGCCAGCAGCCGTAGCGGCCAAGAGACCCAGTACTTC.

This rearrangement joins TRBV19 to TRBJ2-2, with D perhaps matching TRBD1 or TRBD2 (5 bases each). The V end lost 1 base, the J end lost 3 bases, and 9 bases lay between the germline ends. Germline CDR1 reads LNHDA; CDR2 reads SQIVND (reference sequence). The CDR3 loop spans 15 amino acids. Here the CDR3 DNA reads TGTGCCAGTAGTATAGGAGGGGTCCACACCGGGGAGCTGTTTTTT. It codes for CASSIGGVHTGELFF.

The chain carries TRBV2 and TRBJ2-2, with TRBD2 identical over 7 bases. This CDR3 comprises 18 residues. The germline V gene encodes CDR1 SNHLY and CDR2 FYNNEI. V trimming: 3 bases; J trimming: 4 bases; junction bases outside the gene matches: 14. CDR3 sequence (DNA): TGTGCCAGCAGTGAGGCAGAGCGATCCGGGACTACCACCGGGGAGCTGTTTTTT. Translated, it gives CASSEAERSGTTTGELFF.

V and J are TRBV27 and TRBJ1-4; the D is unclear. The CDR3 length is 13 residues. The germline V gene encodes CDR1 MNHEY and CDR2 SMNVEV (reference sequence). The germline V and J ends were trimmed by 5 bases and 8 bases, with 12 bases remaining between them. This chain's CDR3 is CASSPGMYEKLFF. The CDR3, as DNA: TGTGCCAGCAGTCCGGGGATGTACGAAAAACTGTTTTTT.

This clone has only a few counts. This chain uses TRBV7-2 with TRBJ2-3; D uncertain. The CDR3 loop spans 14 amino acids. Trimming took 5 bases from V and 0 from J, leaving 9 bases between them. Germline V gene lookup returns CDR1 SGHTA and CDR2 FQGNSA. Written as DNA, the CDR3 is TGTGCCAGCAGCCTACGCCCTAGCACAGATACGCAGTATTTT. Protein: CASSLRPSTDTQYF. The full variable domain, with the rest looked up from reference TRBV7-2 and TRBJ2-3, is GAGVSQSPSNKVTEKGKDVELRCDPISGHTALYWYRQSLGQGLEFLIYFQGNSAPDKSGLPSDRFSAERTGGSVSTLTIQRTQQEDSAVYLCASSLRPSTDTQYFGPGTRLTVL.

The V gene is TRBV4-1, the J gene TRBJ1-1, with D unclear. This CDR3 has 13 amino acids. V dropped 4 bases and J dropped 4 bases, with 10 bases sitting between them. From germline, CDR1 is MGHRA and CDR2 YSYEKL. The CDR3 sequence: CASSRIKGTEAFF. The CDR3 nucleotides are TGCGCCAGCAGCCGCATAAAGGGCACTGAAGCTTTCTTT.

This clone was found a few times. This sequence joins TRBV30 and TRBJ2-2; D is undetermined. Germline-derived CDR1 and CDR2 are GTSNPN and SVGIG (reference sequence). CDR3 length equals 14 residues. V lost 0 bases to trimming and J lost 1 base, with 6 bases between them. CDR3 region: CAWSVLENTGELFF. DNA for the CDR3: TGTGCCTGGAGTGTACTGGAGAACACCGGGGAGCTGTTTTTT.

This clone has a handful of counts. The chain joins TRBV4-1 to TRBJ2-5; 9 bases map to TRBD1. CDR3 length: 17 amino acids. Germline lookup yields CDR1 MGHRA and CDR2 YSYEKL. V lost 3 bases to trimming and J lost 9 bases; unmatched junction nucleotides: 17. Here the CDR3 reads CASSHFTGGVSAGAQYF. The CDR3 DNA is TGCGCCAGCAGCCACTTTACAGGGGGCGTGAGCGCCGGGGCCCAGTACTTC.

The V call is TRBV6-5, the J call TRBJ2-5; D unresolved. Trimming removed 6 bases at V and 2 bases at J, with 4 bases between. CDR1 is MNHEY, CDR2 SVGAGI, per germline. CDR3 length: 11 residues. Here the CDR3 DNA reads TGTGCCAGCAGACTACAAGAGACCCAGTACTTC. This translates into CASRLQETQYF.

The rearrangement uses TRBV2 and TRBJ1-6, with D tentatively TRBD1 (5 bases). The ends were cut back, 4 bases at V and 10 bases at J, with 14 bases in the middle. CDR1 is SNHLY and CDR2 is FYNNEI in the germline V gene. The CDR3 spans 14 residues. This CDR3 reads CASSVGQGESPLHF. The CDR3 DNA follows: TGTGCCAGCAGTGTAGGGCAGGGTGAATCACCCCTCCACTTT.

The rearrangement uses TRBV30 and TRBJ2-3; 10 bases match TRBD2. The CDR3 length is 16 residues. Germline CDR1 GTSNPN, CDR2 SVGIG (reference sequence). V was clipped by 6 bases and J by 4 bases; unmatched bases: 13. CDR3 DNA sequence: TGTGCCTGCCCTCCCCCTAGCGGGAGTGGGGCAGATACGCAGTATTTT. Residues: CACPPPSGSGADTQYF.

This clone occurred a few times. The CDR3 bases are TGTGCCAGCAAACCCGGGAGGGTAACTAATGAAAAACTGTTTTTT. Its protein is CASKPGRVTNEKLFF. This chain uses TRBV2 with TRBJ1-4; D gene uncertain. This CDR3 is 15 amino acids long. Trimming left V 7 bases short and J 1 base short, with 13 bases between. Germline V gives CDR1 SNHLY, CDR2 FYNNEI.

The genes are TRBV7-3 and TRBJ2-1; weak D call: TRBD2 (7 bases). V was shortened by 5 bases and J by 3 bases, with 20 bases between the two germline ends. Germline lookup yields CDR1 SGHTA and CDR2 FQGTGA. This CDR3 contains 17 residues. The CDR3, as DNA: TGTGCCAGCAGCCCCTTTAGGGGGGCGGGAGACTACAATGAGCAGTTCTTC. It codes for CASSPFRGAGDYNEQFF.

This clone was counted between two and nine times. The same CDR3 arises from other DNA sequences in this sample as well. The V and J genes are TRBV5-4 and TRBJ2-1; no definite D call. Germline CDR1 is SGHNT and CDR2 is YYREEE (reference sequence). The CDR3 extends over 14 amino acids. Trimming pared 0 bases from V and 6 bases from J, leaving 10 bases between. The CDR3 bases are TGTGCCAGCAGCTTGGAACTTGTCGGCAATGAGCAGTTCTTC. It yields the protein CASSLELVGNEQFF. The full variable domain, with the rest looked up from reference TRBV5-4 and TRBJ2-1, is ETGVTQSPTHLIKTRGQQVTLRCSSQSGHNTVSWYQQALGQGPQFIFQYYREEENGRGNFPPRFSGLQFPNYSSELNVNALELDDSALYLCASSLELVGNEQFFGPGTRLTVL.

The chain couples TRBV18 to TRBJ2-7; 11 positions agree with TRBD2. The CDR3 consists of 15 residues. In germline, CDR1 is KGHSH, CDR2 LQKENI. V shed 3 bases and J 3 bases; nucleotides not matched to a gene: 4. This chain's CDR3 is CASSPLGTSGYEQYF. In DNA form, the CDR3 reads TGTGCCAGCTCACCTCTGGGGACTAGCGGCTACGAGCAGTACTTC.

The rearrangement links TRBV30 to TRBJ2-3; D not certain. The CDR3 spans 12 residues. Germline CDR1 GTSNPN, CDR2 SVGIG (reference sequence). V was clipped by 0 bases and J by 6 bases, with 7 bases between them. CDR3 in amino acids: CAWSVGPDTQYF. CDR3 nucleotide sequence: TGTGCCTGGAGTGTAGGCCCTGATACGCAGTATTTT.

This clone was observed many times. The rearrangement joins TRBV4-3 to TRBJ2-1; D remains unclear. This CDR3 has 17 residues. CDR1 and CDR2 from the germline V gene are LGHNA and YSLEER. V lost 0 bases and J lost 5, with 17 bases in between. CDR3 loop: CASSQDGVLVADNEQFF. Written as DNA, the CDR3 is TGCGCCAGCAGCCAAGATGGAGTGTTAGTAGCTGACAATGAGCAGTTCTTC.

The chain links TRBV10-3 to TRBJ2-7; 10 bases line up with TRBD1. Losses at the gene ends were 5 bases for V and 4 bases for J; bases not matched to a gene: 5. Germline CDR1 is ENHRY and CDR2 is SYGVKD. This CDR3 contains 14 residues. The chain's CDR3 is CAISPGQGRYEQYF. CDR3 DNA sequence: TGTGCCATCAGTCCGGGACAGGGGAGATACGAGCAGTACTTC.